The rows below give T cell receptor beta chains drawn from one sample of a study of T-cell reconstitution after alpha-beta-depleted transplantation in children. Via MiXCR, TCRdb re-called the PCR reads, giving one row per CDR3 protein. The top ten clones hold around 2% of a sample with about 490,000 distinct CDR3 sequences, about 10% of them seen once. The sequenced sample was PBMCs, obtained before TCRalphabeta/CD19-depleted stem cell transplant. The receptors were gathered from a child aged 2-15 years with inherited bone marrow failure, due to receive a stem cell transplant. CDR3s include the opening cysteine and the closing phenylalanine or tryptophan. Each record gives: V gene, J gene, clone size, D gene, CDR3 protein, CDR3 DNA. The D gene is left open where the match is weak. Not all rows give a size; the values are once, few, many and, for expanded clones, a class.

TRBV4-2	TRBJ2-7	.	TRBD1	CASSQAFRDRPYEQYF	TGTGCCAGCAGCCAAGCATTCCGGGACAGACCCTACGAGCAGTACTTC
TRBV20-1	TRBJ1-5	few	.	CSARTVPSNQPQHF	TGCAGTGCTAGGACAGTTCCTAGCAATCAGCCCCAGCATTTT
TRBV29-1	TRBJ1-1	few	.	CSVVQSNTEAFF	TGCAGCGTGGTCCAATCGAACACTGAAGCTTTCTTT
TRBV15	TRBJ2-7	many	TRBD1	CATSSLGTGSKYEQYF	TGTGCCACCAGCAGTCTAGGGACAGGGAGTAAGTACGAGCAGTACTTC
TRBV10-3	TRBJ1-5	many	.	CAISGAGANQPQHF	TGTGCCATCAGTGGAGCAGGGGCCAATCAGCCCCAGCATTTT
TRBV7-9	TRBJ1-2	few	.	CASSSGYLYGYTF	TGTGCCAGCAGCTCGGGGTACCTCTATGGCTACACCTTC
TRBV20-1	TRBJ2-1	.	TRBD2	CCARDWGGAPYNEQFF	TGCTGTGCTAGAGATTGGGGGGGAGCCCCCTACAATGAGCAGTTCTTC
TRBV7-8	TRBJ2-2	few	TRBD1	CASSLEDRGARELFF	TGTGCCAGCAGCTTAGAAGACAGGGGTGCAAGGGAGCTGTTTTTT
TRBV7-9	TRBJ2-5	few	TRBD2	CASSLAKGLELETQYF	TGTGCCAGCAGCTTAGCGAAGGGACTAGAGTTGGAGACCCAGTACTTC
TRBV24-1	TRBJ1-5	many	.	CATSDSAQQPQHF	TGTGCCACCAGTGATTCGGCACAACAGCCCCAGCATTTT
TRBV7-9	TRBJ2-2	many	.	CASSPLFDGELFF	TGTGCCAGCAGCCCCCTTTTTGACGGGGAGCTGTTTTTT
TRBV7-4	TRBJ1-5	many	.	CASSPPGTGNQPQHF	TGTGCCAGCAGCCCTCCCGGGACTGGCAATCAGCCCCAGCATTTT
TRBV4-3	TRBJ2-3	.	.	CACSQDSGRGVTDTQYF	TGCGCCTGCAGCCAAGATAGCGGCAGGGGGGTGACAGATACGCAGTATTTT
TRBV27	TRBJ2-1	many	.	CASSPGLPTYNEQFF	TGTGCCAGCAGTCCCGGACTCCCCACCTACAATGAGCAGTTCTTC
TRBV4-3	TRBJ2-2	many	TRBD2	CASSHEPGTSGYTGELFF	TGCGCCAGCAGCCATGAACCCGGGACTAGCGGGTACACCGGGGAGCTGTTTTTT
TRBV7-2	TRBJ2-2	.	.	CASSRGGSVTGELFF	TGTGCCAGCAGCCGAGGGGGTTCAGTGACCGGGGAGCTTTTTTTT